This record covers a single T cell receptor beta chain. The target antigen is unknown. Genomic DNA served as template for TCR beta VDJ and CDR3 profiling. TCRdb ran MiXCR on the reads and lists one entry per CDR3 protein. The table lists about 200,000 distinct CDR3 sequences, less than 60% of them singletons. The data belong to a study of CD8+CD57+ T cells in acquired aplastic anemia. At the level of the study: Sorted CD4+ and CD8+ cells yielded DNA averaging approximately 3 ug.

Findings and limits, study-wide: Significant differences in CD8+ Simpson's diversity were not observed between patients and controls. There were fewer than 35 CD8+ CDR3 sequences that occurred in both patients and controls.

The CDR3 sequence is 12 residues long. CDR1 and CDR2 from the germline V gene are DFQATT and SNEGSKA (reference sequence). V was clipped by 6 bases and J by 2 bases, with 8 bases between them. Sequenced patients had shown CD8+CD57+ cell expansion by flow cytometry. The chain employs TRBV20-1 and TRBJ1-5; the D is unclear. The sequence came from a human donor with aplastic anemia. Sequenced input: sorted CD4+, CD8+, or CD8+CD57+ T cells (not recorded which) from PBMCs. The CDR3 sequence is CSASSGNQPQHF. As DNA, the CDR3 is TGCAGTGCGTCGAGTGGCAATCAGCCCCAGCATTTT.